This is a list of T cell receptor beta chains from one sample in a study of metastatic and nonmetastatic thyroid tumors. MiXCR reprocessed the PCR reads for TCRdb. Here the sample spans roughly 20,000 clones, 10% to 12% being singletons. The sample was blood. Every receptor here comes from a female donor with papillary thyroid cancer or a benign thyroid nodule (not recorded which). Some clones in this sample may be carry-over from other donors' samples. Each CDR3 is given with its conserved first and last residue. Fields, in order: V gene, D gene, J gene, clone size, CDR3 protein, CDR3 DNA. A D gene is named only where the DNA matches it firmly. Only part of the rows carry a size: once, few, many, or a class if the clone is expanded.

V: TRBV7-3
D: NA
J: TRBJ1-1
size: many
CDR3: CASSSQMNTEAFF
DNA: TGTGCCAGCAGCTCCCAAATGAACACTGAAGCTTTCTTT

V: TRBV24-1
D: NA
J: TRBJ1-5
size: many
CDR3: CATSDSRGYNQPQHF
DNA: TGTGCCACCAGTGACTCACGGGGATACAATCAGCCCCAGCATTTT

V: TRBV6-5
D: TRBD2
J: TRBJ2-3
size: many
CDR3: CASSYSISGSTDTQYF
DNA: TGTGCCAGCAGTTACTCGATTAGCGGGAGCACAGATACGCAGTATTTT

V: TRBV5-4
D: NA
J: TRBJ2-7
size: NA
CDR3: CASSSSYEQYF
DNA: TGTGCCAGCAGCTCATCCTACGAGCAGTACTTC

V: TRBV5-1
D: NA
J: TRBJ1-1
size: many
CDR3: CASSLEGQNTEAFF
DNA: TGCGCCAGCAGCTTGGAGGGACAGAACACTGAAGCTTTCTTT

V: TRBV2
D: NA
J: TRBJ1-5
size: NA
CDR3: CASSGTGDKWTQHF
DNA: TGTGCCAGCAGTGGTACGGGCGATAAATGGACCCAGCATTTT

V: TRBV20-1
D: NA
J: TRBJ2-1
size: many
CDR3: CSASYGGNEQFF
DNA: TGCAGTGCTAGTTACGGGGGCAATGAGCAGTTCTTC

V: TRBV15
D: NA
J: TRBJ2-7
size: medium-sized
CDR3: CATSRDGGGYEQYF
DNA: TGTGCCACCAGCAGAGATGGGGGTGGATACGAGCAGTACTTC

V: TRBV28
D: TRBD1
J: TRBJ2-5
size: many
CDR3: CASSSRRTGAEETQYF
DNA: TGTGCCAGCAGTTCGCGGCGAACAGGGGCCGAAGAGACCCAGTACTTC

V: TRBV9
D: TRBD1
J: TRBJ1-2
size: many
CDR3: CASRTGNYGYTF
DNA: TGTGCCAGCAGGACAGGGAACTATGGCTACACCTTC

V: TRBV11-2
D: TRBD2
J: TRBJ2-7
size: many
CDR3: CASSFFSGRGEQYF
DNA: TGTGCCAGCAGCTTCTTTAGCGGGAGGGGGGAGCAGTACTTC

V: TRBV6-2/TRBV6-3
D: TRBD2
J: TRBJ2-2
size: medium-sized
CDR3: CASSFARESGELFF
DNA: TGTGCCAGCAGTTTCGCGCGGGAGAGTGGGGAGCTGTTTTTT

V: TRBV6-2/TRBV6-3
D: TRBD2
J: TRBJ2-7
size: NA
CDR3: CASSYSPGTSYEQYF
DNA: TGTGCCAGCAGTTACTCGCCCGGGACTAGCTACGAGCAGTACTTC

V: TRBV18
D: NA
J: TRBJ1-1
size: many
CDR3: CASSHRNSDTEAFF
DNA: TGTGCCAGCTCACACAGGAATTCTGACACTGAAGCTTTCTTT

V: TRBV20-1
D: TRBD2
J: TRBJ2-7
size: many
CDR3: CSAKIPGGFLAYEQYF
DNA: TGCAGTGCTAAGATCCCGGGGGGATTTCTGGCCTACGAGCAGTACTTC

V: TRBV30
D: NA
J: TRBJ2-7
size: many
CDR3: CAWSVMTAHEQYF
DNA: TGTGCCTGGAGTGTAATGACAGCCCACGAGCAGTACTTC

V: TRBV6-2/TRBV6-3
D: NA
J: TRBJ2-7
size: medium-sized
CDR3: CASTGPAYEQYF
DNA: TGTGCCAGCACCGGGCCCGCCTACGAGCAGTACTTC

V: TRBV27
D: NA
J: TRBJ1-6
size: few
CDR3: CASSPGGQVGTPLHF
DNA: TGTGCCAGCAGTCCGGGCGGGCAGGTAGGAACACCCCTCCACTTT

V: TRBV28
D: TRBD2
J: TRBJ2-2
size: many
CDR3: CASGSAGGLAGGVTGELFF
DNA: TGTGCCAGCGGTTCGGCAGGGGGACTAGCGGGAGGGGTCACCGGGGAGCTGTTTTTT

V: TRBV4-1
D: TRBD2
J: TRBJ2-1
size: many
CDR3: CASSPRSGAEQFF
DNA: TGCGCCAGCAGCCCCCGAAGCGGGGCTGAGCAGTTCTTC

V: TRBV11-2
D: NA
J: TRBJ2-7
size: many
CDR3: CASSDGGLREQYF
DNA: TGTGCCAGCAGCGACGGGGGTCTACGCGAGCAGTACTTC

V: TRBV2
D: TRBD2
J: TRBJ2-5
size: many
CDR3: CASRAAGGMETQYF
DNA: TGTGCCAGCAGGGCGGCGGGAGGAATGGAGACCCAGTACTTC

V: TRBV9
D: TRBD2
J: TRBJ2-3
size: few
CDR3: CASSVEVAGATDTQYF
DNA: TGTGCCAGCAGCGTAGAGGTAGCGGGGGCCACAGATACGCAGTATTTT